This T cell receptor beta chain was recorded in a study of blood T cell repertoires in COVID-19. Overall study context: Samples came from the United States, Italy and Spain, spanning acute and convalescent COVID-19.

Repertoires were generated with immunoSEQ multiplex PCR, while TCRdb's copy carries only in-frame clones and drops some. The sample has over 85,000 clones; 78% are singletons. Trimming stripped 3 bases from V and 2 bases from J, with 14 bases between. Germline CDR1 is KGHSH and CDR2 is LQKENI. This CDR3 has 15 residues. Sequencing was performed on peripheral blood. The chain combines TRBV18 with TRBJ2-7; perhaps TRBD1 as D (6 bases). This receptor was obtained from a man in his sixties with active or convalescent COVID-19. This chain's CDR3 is CASSPADRPTYEQYF. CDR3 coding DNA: TGTGCCAGCTCACCCGCCGACAGGCCGACCTACGAGCAGTACTTC. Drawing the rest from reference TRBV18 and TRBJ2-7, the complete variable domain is NAGVMQNPRHLVRRRGQEARLRCSPMKGHSHVYWYRQLPEEGLKFMVYLQKENIIDESGMPKERFSAEFPKEGPSILRIQQVVRGDSAAYFCASSPADRPTYEQYFGPGTRLTVT.